Presented here are 28 T cell receptor beta chains from one specimen sequenced in a study of T-cell reconstitution after alpha-beta-depleted transplantation in children. Using unique molecular identifiers, the investigators prepared the TCRbeta library. TCRdb recomputed calls from the PCR reads with MiXCR, one row per CDR3 protein. The data hold 100,000 or so distinct CDR3 sequences, with approximately 8% observed a single time. Here the sequenced sample was PBMCs, taken before TCRalphabeta/CD19-depleted stem cell transplant. The receptors shown here come from a boy younger than 10 with acute lymphoblastic leukemia, due to receive a stem cell transplant.

This clonotype has a count of ten or more. The genes are TRBV5-6 and TRBJ2-5; the D is unclear. V was shortened by 3 bases and J by 5 bases, with 11 bases between the two germline ends. Germline CDR1 SGHDT, CDR2 YYEEEE. The length of the CDR3 is 13 residues. The CDR3 protein is CASSSGLRETQYF. The CDR3 region has the DNA TGTGCCAGCAGCTCGGGCCTCAGGGAGACCCAGTACTTC.

This clonotype was observed at least ten times. The V and J genes are TRBV12-3 or TRBV12-4 and TRBJ1-3; no firm D call. Trimming pared 1 base from V and 0 bases from J, leaving 7 bases between. The CDR3 is 15 amino acids. The CDR3 bases are TGTGCCAGCAGTTTAGAGCAGAACTCTGGAAACACCATATATTTT. It translates to CASSLEQNSGNTIYF.

The count of this clonotype is one. Compared with germline, one end of the junction differs, possibly owing to a read error. The V call is TRBV7-8, the J call TRBJ2-1; maybe TRBD2 (6 bases). The CDR3 is 15 amino acids. Per germline, CDR1 SGHVS and CDR2 FQNEAQ. This CDR3 is CASSFTGVSYNGQFF. The CDR3 DNA is TGTGCCAGCAGCTTTACGGGGGTCTCCTACAATGGGCAGTTCTTC. Based on the CDR3 plus reference TRBV7-8 and TRBJ2-1, the full variable domain is GAGVSQSPRYKVAKRGQDVALRCDPISGHVSLFWYQQALGQGPEFLTYFQNEAQLDKSGLPSDRFFAERPEGSVSTLKIQRTQQEDSAVYLCASSFTGVSYNGQFFGPGTRLTVL.

This clonotype was observed at least ten times. The chain recombines TRBV15 with TRBJ2-2, with 9 bases matching TRBD1. The CDR3 sequence is 19 residues long. J was trimmed by 5 bases and V by 3 bases; bases with no gene match: 16. Germline values: CDR1 LNHNV, CDR2 YYDKDF (reference sequence). The CDR3 loop is CATSSHNPATGGETGELFF. The CDR3 nucleotides are TGTGCCACCAGCAGCCACAATCCGGCAACAGGGGGCGAGACCGGGGAGCTGTTTTTT.

The CDR3 DNA reads as TGCGCCAGCAGCTCCACAGGGTTTAATCAGCCCCAGCATTTT. This codes for CASSSTGFNQPQHF. The V call is TRBV5-1, the J call TRBJ1-5; D may be TRBD1 (6 bases). The V and J ends lost 3 bases and 4 bases respectively, with 11 bases between them. CDR3 length: 14 amino acids. Germline V lookup: CDR1 SGHRS, CDR2 YFSETQ.

This clonotype was seen at least ten times. The chain joins TRBV7-8 to TRBJ1-2, with 8 bases aligning to TRBD1. Unmatched junction bases numbered 13, after V lost 7 bases and J lost 6 bases. CDR3 length equals 15 residues. CDR1 and CDR2 from the germline V gene are SGHVS and FQNEAQ. DNA for the CDR3: TGTGCCAGCACCCCGTCCGGGACAGGTCGAGATGGCTACACCTTC. Translating gives CASTPSGTGRDGYTF. The complete variable domain, with remaining parts taken from reference TRBV7-8 and TRBJ1-2, reads GAGVSQSPRYKVAKRGQDVALRCDPISGHVSLFWYQQALGQGPEFLTYFQNEAQLDKSGLPSDRFFAERPEGSVSTLKIQRTQQEDSAVYLCASTPSGTGRDGYTFGSGTRLTVV.

The genes are TRBV20-1 and TRBJ2-5, with 9 positions matching TRBD2. Per germline, CDR1 DFQATT and CDR2 SNEGSKA (reference sequence). The junction had 7 bases not matched to a gene; V was cut back by 3 bases and J by 5 bases. The CDR3 consists of 14 residues. For the CDR3, the DNA is TGCAGTGCTAGTATTAGCGGGGGCGGGGAGACCCAGTACTTC. Protein sequence: CSASISGGGETQYF.

In its sample, this clonotype was seen many times. This chain joins TRBV12-3 or TRBV12-4 and TRBJ1-1; unclear D gene. The CDR3 sequence is 13 residues long. Trimming took off 3 bases at V and 2 bases at J, with 7 bases between the two ends. Here the CDR3 reads CASSLKGNTEAFF. CDR3 DNA sequence: TGTGCCAGCAGTTTGAAGGGTAACACTGAAGCTTTCTTT.

On this clonotype: Relative to the germline gene, one junction end is altered; a read error may explain this. The chain carries TRBV18 and TRBJ2-5; D remains ambiguous. The CDR3 is 13 residues long. Per germline, CDR1 KGHSH and CDR2 LQKENI. The CDR3 DNA sequence: TGTGCCAGCTCACCAAGCAACGGAGAGTCCCAGTACTTC. Translation: CASSPSNGESQYF.

The chain has TRBV11-1 and TRBJ2-1; TRBD2 matches at 8 bases. J gave up 5 bases and V 1 base, and 13 bases lay outside the gene matches. Germline V gene lookup returns CDR1 SGHAT and CDR2 FQDESV (reference sequence). The CDR3 runs 18 residues. DNA for the CDR3: TGTGCCAGCAGCTTAGTCCCCGGGGTAGCGGGGATCAACAATGAGCAGTTCTTC. Its protein is CASSLVPGVAGINNEQFF. The variable domain in full, with the rest retrieved from reference TRBV11-1 and TRBJ2-1, is EAEVAQSPRYKITEKSQAVAFWCDPISGHATLYWYRQILGQGPELLVQFQDESVVDDSQLPKDRFSAERLKGVDSTLKIQPAELGDSAMYLCASSLVPGVAGINNEQFFGPGTRLTVL.

This clonotype appeared a few times. This rearrangement joins TRBV19 to TRBJ1-4, with 7 bases aligning to TRBD1. J was trimmed by 4 bases and V by 6 bases; bases with no gene match: 11. Germline-derived CDR1 and CDR2 are LNHDA and SQIVND (reference sequence). This CDR3 spans 16 amino acids. CDR3 sequence: CASRVRGQVVNEKLFF. Written as DNA, the CDR3 is TGTGCCAGTAGGGTTCGAGGACAGGTGGTTAATGAAAAACTGTTTTTT.

Only a few counts were recorded for this clonotype. The chain joins TRBV4-1 to TRBJ2-5; no clear D. Trimming removed 0 bases at V and 6 bases at J, with 14 bases between. CDR3 size: 15 residues. CDR1 and CDR2 (germline): MGHRA, YSYEKL. The CDR3 loop is CASSQDVPAQKTQYF. The DNA for the CDR3 is TGCGCCAGCAGCCAAGACGTCCCGGCTCAAAAGACCCAGTACTTC.

This clonotype has at least ten counts. The chain links TRBV20-1 to TRBJ1-1, with no clear D. V lost 0 bases and J lost 4, with 9 bases in between. This CDR3 has 13 residues. CDR1 and CDR2 (germline): DFQATT, SNEGSKA (reference sequence). Here the CDR3 reads CSARDVAGTEAFF. The CDR3 DNA follows: TGCAGTGCTAGAGATGTGGCTGGCACTGAAGCTTTCTTT.

There are many counts of this clonotype. The rearrangement joins TRBV12-3 or TRBV12-4 to TRBJ1-5; D is perhaps TRBD1 (5 bases). The CDR3 length is 16 residues. V was clipped by 5 bases and J by 7 bases, with 21 bases between them. In DNA, the CDR3 is TGTGCCAGCAGTCTCCCGGGACGGTGGGGGAACCAGCCCCAGCATTTT. Its protein is CASSLPGRWGNQPQHF.

The V and J genes are TRBV11-2 and TRBJ2-7; D remains unclear. Per the germline V gene, CDR1 is SGHAT and CDR2 is FQNNGV. V dropped 1 base and J dropped 2 bases, with 9 bases sitting between them. The CDR3 runs to 14 residues. This chain's CDR3 is CASSLGMNPYEQYF. In DNA, the CDR3 is TGTGCCAGCAGCTTAGGAATGAATCCCTACGAGCAGTACTTC.

This clonotype was found many times. V gene TRBV5-1 combines with J gene TRBJ2-7; maybe TRBD2 (6 bases). In germline, CDR1 is SGHRS, CDR2 YFSETQ. V gave up 0 bases and J gave up 5 bases, with 12 bases separating them. This CDR3 is 14 amino acids long. The CDR3 loop reads CASSLDPGVNEQYF. CDR3 DNA sequence: TGCGCCAGCAGCTTGGACCCGGGGGTCAACGAGCAGTACTTC.

The V gene is TRBV5-6, the J gene TRBJ1-2, with D unresolved. The V gene lost 7 bases and the J gene lost 4 bases, with 17 bases spanning the gap. The germline V gene encodes CDR1 SGHDT and CDR2 YYEEEE. The CDR3 has 14 residues. CDR3 in DNA: TGTGCCAGCGGGGTCCGTCCCGGTATCTATGGCTACACCTTC. Translated, it gives CASGVRPGIYGYTF.

Many counts were recorded for this clonotype. V gene TRBV3-1 combines with J gene TRBJ2-1, with no clear D. This CDR3 is 15 amino acids long. Germline loops: CDR1 LGHDT, CDR2 YNNKEL (reference sequence). V was clipped by 0 bases and J by 2 bases, with 8 bases between them. CDR3 amino acids: CASSQDLGTYNEQFF. The CDR3 DNA follows: TGTGCCAGCAGCCAAGATCTTGGCACCTACAATGAGCAGTTCTTC.

This clonotype was seen a few times. The genes are TRBV6-1 and TRBJ2-7; perhaps TRBD1 as D (6 bases). V gave up 7 bases and J gave up 4 bases, with 17 bases separating them. CDR3 length equals 14 residues. The V gene's germline CDR1 is MNHNS and CDR2 SASEGT. CDR3 in amino acids: CASIKDSNPYEQYF. The DNA for the CDR3 is TGTGCCAGCATAAAGGACAGCAACCCTTACGAGCAGTACTTC.

There are a few counts of this clonotype. V and J are TRBV28 and TRBJ2-7; weak D call: TRBD1 (6 bases). This CDR3 comprises 14 residues. Trimming shortened V by 7 bases and J by 1 base, and 14 bases separated the two germline ends. CDR1 is MDHEN and CDR2 is SYDVKM in the germline V gene. The CDR3 coding sequence is TGTGCCAGCACTTTGGGGGCATTTTCCTACGAGCAGTACTTC. Translating it yields CASTLGAFSYEQYF.

The chain links TRBV11-1 to TRBJ2-5; 11 nucleotides align to TRBD1. The germline gives CDR1 SGHAT, CDR2 FQDESV (reference sequence). V shed 2 bases and J 2 bases; nucleotides not matched to a gene: 10. The CDR3 sequence is 18 residues long. The CDR3 protein is CASSLSRFGTGGQETQYF. The CDR3 region has the DNA TGTGCCAGCAGCTTAAGTCGATTCGGGACAGGGGGACAAGAGACCCAGTACTTC.

This rearrangement joins TRBV20-1 to TRBJ2-5; perhaps D is TRBD1 or TRBD2 (5 bases each). The CDR3 loop spans 15 amino acids. Germline lookup yields CDR1 DFQATT and CDR2 SNEGSKA (reference sequence). Deletions cut 2 bases from V and 5 bases from J, with 18 bases between. The CDR3: CSARPGPIAVETQYF. As DNA, the CDR3 is TGCAGTGCTAGACCGGGACCCATTGCCGTCGAGACCCAGTACTTC.

In its sample, this clonotype was seen a few times. The chain carries TRBV6-4 and TRBJ2-3; D remains ambiguous. The length of the CDR3 is 15 residues. Germline V CDR1 and CDR2: MRHNA, SNTAGT. The V end lost 0 bases, the J end lost 6 bases, and 13 bases lay between the germline ends. DNA of the CDR3: TGTGCCAGCAGTGACTCGGAAGAGAGCGCGGATACGCAGTATTTT. Protein: CASSDSEESADTQYF.

The chain is built from TRBV4-2 and TRBJ1-4; possibly TRBD1 for D (5 bases). Per germline, CDR1 LGHNA and CDR2 YNFKEQ. CDR3 length: 16 amino acids. Trimming took 0 bases from V and 7 from J, leaving 15 bases between them. CDR3 loop: CASSQEKGSGSEKLFF. DNA for the CDR3: TGTGCCAGCAGCCAAGAAAAGGGGTCAGGTAGTGAAAAACTGTTTTTT.

The chain uses TRBV20-1 and TRBJ1-6; 9 bases are shared with TRBD1. Germline values: CDR1 DFQATT, CDR2 SNEGSKA (reference sequence). J was trimmed by 4 bases and V by 6 bases; bases with no gene match: 4. The CDR3 spans 14 residues. CDR3 sequence reads: CSAPGQGYNSPLHF. CDR3 nucleotide sequence: TGCAGTGCACCGGGACAGGGATATAATTCACCCCTCCACTTT.

The chain links TRBV12-3 or TRBV12-4 to TRBJ1-5; TRBD1 is a possible D gene (6 bases). This CDR3 region has 14 residues. Deletions cut 2 bases from V and 9 bases from J, with 14 bases between. CDR3 nucleotide sequence: TGTGCCAGCAGTTTACAGGGGAGGGCTGGGCCCCAGCATTTT. Its translation is CASSLQGRAGPQHF.

This clonotype has a handful of counts. V is TRBV5-1 and J is TRBJ1-2; D might be TRBD1 (5 bases). Trimming took 3 bases from V and 4 from J, leaving 10 bases between them. This CDR3 comprises 13 residues. Germline V gives CDR1 SGHRS, CDR2 YFSETQ. CDR3 residues: CASSSEGLYGYTF. CDR3 sequence (DNA): TGCGCCAGCAGCTCGGAGGGGCTCTATGGCTACACCTTC. Full variable domain (missing parts from reference TRBV5-1 and TRBJ1-2): KAGVTQTPRYLIKTRGQQVTLSCSPISGHRSVSWYQQTPGQGLQFLFEYFSETQRNKGNFPGRFSGRQFSNSRSEMNVSTLELGDSALYLCASSSEGLYGYTFGSGTRLTVV.

This clonotype appeared many times. The chain is built from TRBV3-1 and TRBJ1-1; tentative D call: TRBD1 (5 bases). CDR3 length: 15 amino acids. Germline lookup yields CDR1 LGHDT and CDR2 YNNKEL (reference sequence). The V end lost 3 bases, the J end lost 1 base, and 12 bases lay between the germline ends. The CDR3 loop is CASSHIGVRNTEAFF. CDR3 in DNA: TGTGCCAGCAGCCACATAGGGGTTCGGAACACTGAAGCTTTCTTT.